This T cell receptor (beta chain) originates from a study of T cell responses to AZD1222 COVID-19 vaccine. Whole-study findings and limits: Spike-specific TCR repertoires showed rising breadth and depth after two AZD1222 doses. Clonal diversity may have been underestimated, and the donors were mostly white British, with more females than males. Unmutated regions of variants are reportedly targeted by nearly half of spike-specific TCRs.

A single count supports this clone. What it binds is unknown. TCRdb keeps only in-frame clones here, not all; method: immunoSEQ multiplex PCR. The sample has 80,000 or so clones; more than 85% are singletons. The CDR3 loop spans 13 amino acids. V shed 1 base and J shed 7 bases, with 7 bases lying between them. Germline CDR1 is MNHNS and CDR2 is SASEGT. The source material was peripheral blood, sampled 28 days after the second AZD1222 dose. This rearrangement joins TRBV6-1 to TRBJ2-2; weak D call: TRBD1 (6 bases). The TCR was taken from an adult who received the AZD1222 COVID-19 vaccine. Here the CDR3 reads CASSEGGLGELFF. For the CDR3, the DNA is TGTGCCAGCAGTGAAGGGGGGCTCGGGGAGCTGTTTTTT.